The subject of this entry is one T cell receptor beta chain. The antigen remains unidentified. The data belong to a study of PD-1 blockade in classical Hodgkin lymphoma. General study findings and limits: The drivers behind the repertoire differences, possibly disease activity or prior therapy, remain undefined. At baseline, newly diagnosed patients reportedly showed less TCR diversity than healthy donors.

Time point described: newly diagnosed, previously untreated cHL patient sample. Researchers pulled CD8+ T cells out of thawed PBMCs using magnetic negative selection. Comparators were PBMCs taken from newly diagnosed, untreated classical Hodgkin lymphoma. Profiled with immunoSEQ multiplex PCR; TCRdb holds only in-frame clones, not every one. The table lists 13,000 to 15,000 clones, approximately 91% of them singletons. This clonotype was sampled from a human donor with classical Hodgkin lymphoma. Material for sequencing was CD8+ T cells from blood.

The CDR3: CATASQVNSGNTIYF. CDR3 bases: TGTGCCACCGCATCACAGGTTAACTCTGGAAACACCATATATTTT. The chain carries TRBV15 and TRBJ1-3, with D tentatively TRBD1 (5 bases). V gave up 8 bases and J gave up 0 bases, with 14 bases separating them. Looked up from germline, CDR1 is LNHNV and CDR2 is YYDKDF (reference sequence). This CDR3 has 15 amino acids.